The 7 T cell receptor beta chains presented below share a single source sample, sequenced in a study of beta chain features in type 1 diabetes. Reverse transcribing all isolated RNA meant expressed TCRB transcripts were sequenced. Some clones are missing from TCRdb's copy, which holds only in-frame ones; the method was immunoSEQ multiplex PCR. This table holds around 430,000 clones, around 30% found once. The sequenced material came from naive CD4+ T cells from blood. The receptor set was obtained from a man aged 18 to 29 in good health.

This clone appeared a few times. This sequence joins TRBV28 and TRBJ2-1; 9 nucleotides align to TRBD2. After removal of 5 bases from V and 4 bases from J, the junction contained 6 bases not matched to a gene. There are 15 residues in the CDR3. Per germline, CDR1 MDHEN and CDR2 SYDVKM. The CDR3 nucleotides read TGTGCCAGCAGTGATAGCGGGAGCGGATACAATGAGCAGTTCTTC. It codes for CASSDSGSGYNEQFF.

The chain recombines TRBV4-1 with TRBJ1-3, with D possibly being TRBD1 (5 bases). Germline V gene lookup returns CDR1 MGHRA and CDR2 YSYEKL. V dropped 6 bases and J dropped 8 bases, with 23 bases sitting between them. This CDR3 contains 16 residues. The DNA for the CDR3 is TGCGCCAGCAGTGATCAGGGAGGCAGTTACCGACACACCATATATTTT. It translates to CASSDQGGSYRHTIYF.

This clone was found a few times. The rearrangement joins TRBV7-9 to TRBJ2-1, with D possibly being TRBD1 (6 bases). The CDR3 is 13 residues long. Germline V gene sequence: CDR1 SEHNR, CDR2 FQNEAQ (reference sequence). V shed 2 bases and J shed 8 bases, with 10 bases lying between them. CDR3 nucleotides: TGTGCCAGCAGCTTAAACAGGGTGGATGAGCAGTTCTTC. It is translated as CASSLNRVDEQFF. The full variable domain, in which reference TRBV7-9 and TRBJ2-1 provide the parts outside the CDR3, is DTGVSQNPRHKITKRGQNVTFRCDPISEHNRLYWYRQTLGQGPEFLTYFQNEAQLEKSRLLSDRFSAERPKGSFSTLEIQRTEQGDSAMYLCASSLNRVDEQFFGPGTRLTVL.

This clone appeared a few times. The chain employs TRBV28 and TRBJ1-5; no reliable D call. Trimming cost V 11 bases and J 7 bases, with 12 bases left between them. This CDR3 is 11 amino acids long. Germline assignment: CDR1 MDHEN and CDR2 SYDVKM. The CDR3 bases are TGTGCCGCCTCCCTCGGGCAGCCCCAGCATTTT. Its translation is CAASLGQPQHF.

The chain carries TRBV15 and TRBJ2-2; the D is unclear. V lost 0 bases to trimming and J lost 7 bases, with 6 bases between them. Germline V gene data show CDR1 as LNHNV and CDR2 as YYDKDF (reference sequence). CDR3 length: 13 residues. The CDR3, as DNA: TGTGCCACCAGCAGAGATCTGGTCGGGGAGCTGTTTTTT. This codes for CATSRDLVGELFF. Complete variable domain (other parts from reference TRBV15 and TRBJ2-2): DAMVIQNPRYQVTQFGKPVTLSCSQTLNHNVMYWYQQKSSQAPKLLFHYYDKDFNNEADTPDNFQSRRPNTSFCFLDIRSPGLGDTAMYLCATSRDLVGELFFGEGSRLTVL.

The chain combines TRBV6-1 with TRBJ2-7, with 9 bases matching TRBD2. Trimming removed 6 bases from V and 2 bases from J; junction bases left unmatched: 8. CDR3 size: 15 residues. Germline CDR1 reads MNHNS; CDR2 reads SASEGT. CDR3 in DNA: TGTGCCAGCAGGGGTGGAAGCGGGAGGACCTACGAGCAGTACTTC. The encoded protein is CASRGGSGRTYEQYF.

This clone was seen more than once but under ten times. The rearrangement joins TRBV6-1 to TRBJ2-6, with D perhaps being TRBD1 or TRBD2 (5 bases each). Trimming left V 1 base short and J 0 bases short, with 25 bases between. Germline CDR1 and CDR2: MNHNS and SASEGT. CDR3 length: 22 residues. The CDR3, as DNA: TGTGCCAGCAGTGAAGAAACCGGGACGGGCCCTTTCCGGAGCTCTGGGGCCAACGTCCTGACTTTC. Translated: CASSEETGTGPFRSSGANVLTF.